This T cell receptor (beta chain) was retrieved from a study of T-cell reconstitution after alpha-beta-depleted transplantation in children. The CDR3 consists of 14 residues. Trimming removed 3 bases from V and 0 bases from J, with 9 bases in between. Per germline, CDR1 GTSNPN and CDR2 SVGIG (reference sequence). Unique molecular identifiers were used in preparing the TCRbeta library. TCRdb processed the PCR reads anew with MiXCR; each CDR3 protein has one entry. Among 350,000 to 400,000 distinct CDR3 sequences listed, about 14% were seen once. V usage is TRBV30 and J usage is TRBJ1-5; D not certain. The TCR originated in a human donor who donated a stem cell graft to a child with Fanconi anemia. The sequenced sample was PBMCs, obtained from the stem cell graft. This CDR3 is CAWSPSGSNQPQHF. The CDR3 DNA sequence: TGTGCCTGGAGCCCATCGGGTAGCAATCAGCCCCAGCATTTT.